These 30 T cell receptor beta chains were all obtained from the same sample, sequenced in a study of shared clonotypes between healthy human individuals (dated by TCRdb to the early 2020s). The library came from the immunoSEQ multiplex PCR assay. TCRdb re-hosts the immuneACCESS table, in-frame sequences only. Its copies lack some clones; in the studies checked, an unresolved V gene accounts for under half of them, and the cause for the rest is not known. This sample is represented by 800,000 or so clones; approximately 97% of them were singletons. Roughly 0.23% of the sample comes from the top ten. CD8 naive samples were CD45RO-negative cells positively selected for CCR7, giving a CD45RA+CCR7+ population that excluded TemRA cells. Sample: naive CD8+ T cells sorted from blood. Explained via the paper, the cell subset or site label denotes: CD45RA+CCR7+. The receptors stem from a man between 25 and 39 years old in good health.

The V gene is TRBV29-1, the J gene TRBJ2-7; the match to TRBD1 covers 7 bases. V lost 7 bases to trimming and J lost 2 bases; unmatched junction nucleotides: 5. Germline V lookup: CDR1 SQVTM, CDR2 ANQGSEA. The length of the CDR3 is 12 residues. CDR3 coding DNA: TGCAGCGCGGTAACAGGGGCCTACGAGCAGTACTTC. Translation gives CSAVTGAYEQYF.

J is TRBJ2-7 and V is TRBV29-1, with 10 bases identical to TRBD1. CDR1 and CDR2 (germline): SQVTM, ANQGSEA. The CDR3 has 12 residues. The trim removed 7 bases at V and 4 bases at J, leaving 4 bases unmatched. This CDR3 reads CSGGTGVYEQYF. Written as DNA, the CDR3 is TGCAGCGGCGGGACAGGGGTTTACGAGCAGTACTTC.

The rearrangement joins TRBV5-1 to TRBJ2-7, with D possibly matching TRBD1 (6 bases). The germline V gene has CDR1 SGHRS and CDR2 YFSETQ. This CDR3 is 13 amino acids long. Trimming took off 4 bases at V and 3 bases at J, with 11 bases between the two ends. CDR3 nucleotide sequence: TGCGCCAGCAGCACATCGACAGGCTACGAGCAGTACTTC. It is translated as CASSTSTGYEQYF.

The chain combines TRBV10-3 with TRBJ2-1; 7 bases align to TRBD2. The CDR3 has 12 amino acids. V lost 11 bases and J lost 1; bases outside the gene matches: 2. CDR1 is ENHRY, CDR2 SYGVKD, per germline. CDR3 in amino acids: CAVGGSYNEQFF. In DNA, the CDR3 is TGTGCCGTCGGGGGGTCCTACAATGAGCAGTTCTTC.

The V and J genes are TRBV19 and TRBJ2-1; TRBD2 matches 8 bases. J lost 4 bases, V lost 5 bases, and 4 bases had no gene match. CDR3 length equals 14 residues. The germline V gene has CDR1 LNHDA and CDR2 SQIVND (reference sequence). CDR3 DNA sequence: TGTGCCAGTAGTCCCGCTAGCGGGTACAATGAGCAGTTCTTC. Protein sequence: CASSPASGYNEQFF.

The chain links TRBV6-5 to TRBJ1-1; TRBD1 aligns across 7 bases. Looked up from germline, CDR1 is MNHEY and CDR2 is SVGAGI. The CDR3 has 15 amino acids. V shed 0 bases and J 6 bases; nucleotides not matched to a gene: 7. The CDR3 spells CASSYSGGAGPEAFF. The CDR3 bases are TGTGCCAGCAGTTACTCAGGGGGCGCAGGCCCTGAAGCTTTCTTT.

This clone was recorded only once. The V call is TRBV2, the J call TRBJ2-7; 9 bases agree with TRBD1. Germline CDR1 SNHLY, CDR2 FYNNEI. CDR3 size: 14 residues. The J segment lost 4 bases and the V segment lost 8 bases, leaving 9 bases of the junction unmatched. CDR3 DNA sequence: TGTGCCAGCGTTCCGACAGGGGGAGCTTACGAGCAGTACTTC. Protein product: CASVPTGGAYEQYF.

This sequence joins TRBV5-4 and TRBJ1-1; D is unresolved. V dropped 2 bases and J dropped 6 bases, with 8 bases sitting between them. This CDR3 region has 12 residues. Germline CDR1 SGHNT, CDR2 YYREEE (reference sequence). The CDR3 bases are TGTGCCAGCAGCTTTTTCGGCGCTGAAGCTTTCTTT. Its protein is CASSFFGAEAFF.

This chain connects TRBV7-9 to TRBJ2-7, with 10 bases fitting TRBD1. The junction had 6 bases not matched to a gene; V was cut back by 8 bases and J by 5 bases. The germline CDR1 and CDR2 sequences are SEHNR and FQNEAQ (reference sequence). The CDR3 length is 13 residues. The CDR3 coding sequence is TGTGCCAGCTCCGGACAGGGGGACAACGAGCAGTACTTC. Translation gives CASSGQGDNEQYF. The full variable domain, in which reference TRBV7-9 and TRBJ2-7 provide the parts outside the CDR3, is DTGVSQNPRHKITKRGQNVTFRCDPISEHNRLYWYRQTLGQGPEFLTYFQNEAQLEKSRLLSDRFSAERPKGSFSTLEIQRTEQGDSAMYLCASSGQGDNEQYFGPGTRLTVT.

The chain joins TRBV7-4 to TRBJ1-1, with D unclear. Germline V gene lookup returns CDR1 SGHVT and CDR2 SQSDAQ. V lost 6 bases, J lost 3 bases, and 20 bases lay in between. The CDR3 loop spans 16 amino acids. CDR3 amino acids: CASRSPFRGADTEAFF. The CDR3 DNA reads TGTGCCAGCAGGTCCCCGTTCCGGGGTGCGGACACTGAAGCTTTCTTT.

The chain employs TRBV4-3 and TRBJ1-1; 11 nucleotides line up with TRBD1. The V and J ends lost 0 bases and 6 bases, in that order; junction bases with no gene match: 3. This CDR3 comprises 15 residues. Germline values: CDR1 LGHNA, CDR2 YSLEER. The CDR3 DNA follows: TGCGCCAGCAGCCAAGATGGGACAGGGGGGCCTGAAGCTTTCTTT. This sequence encodes CASSQDGTGGPEAFF.

This rearrangement joins TRBV7-6 to TRBJ2-1, with 10 nucleotides matching TRBD1. The ends lost 2 bases at V and 7 bases at J; junction bases unmatched: 2. CDR3 length: 14 residues. Germline-derived CDR1 and CDR2 are SGHVS and FNYEAQ. CDR3 nucleotide sequence: TGTGCCAGCAGCTTAAGGGACAGGGGTAATGAGCAGTTCTTC. It yields the protein CASSLRDRGNEQFF.

V and J are TRBV2 and TRBJ1-1, with 8 nucleotides matching TRBD1. The CDR3 sequence is 11 residues long. CDR1 and CDR2 (germline): SNHLY, FYNNEI. V dropped 6 bases and J dropped 7; count of bases not matched to a gene: 1. The CDR3 sequence is CASRGQDEAFF. The CDR3 region has the DNA TGTGCCAGCAGGGGACAGGATGAAGCTTTCTTT.

The V and J genes are TRBV5-4 and TRBJ2-2, with D perhaps matching TRBD1 (7 bases). The CDR3 covers 17 residues. CDR1 is SGHNT and CDR2 is YYREEE in the germline V gene (reference sequence). The ends were cut back, 5 bases at V and 4 bases at J, with 21 bases in the middle. The CDR3 nucleotides are TGTGCCAGCAGGGTCGGGACTCCCGGACAGGTCACCGGGGAGCTGTTTTTT. Protein sequence: CASRVGTPGQVTGELFF.

The chain is built from TRBV9 and TRBJ2-3, with TRBD1 identical over 8 bases. Trimming cost V 2 bases and J 2 bases; bases outside gene matches: 7. This CDR3 contains 16 residues. Germline CDR1 and CDR2: SGDLS and YYNGEE. The CDR3 DNA reads TGTGCCAGCAGCGTGCCGGGACAGGAAATCACAGATACGCAGTATTTT. It yields the protein CASSVPGQEITDTQYF.

This clone appeared a single time. V is TRBV11-3 and J is TRBJ2-7; 8 positions agree with TRBD1. Germline CDR1 SGHNT, CDR2 YENEEA. The CDR3 extends over 15 amino acids. V shed 1 base and J 5 bases; nucleotides not matched to a gene: 7. The CDR3 loop is CASSLAQGASHEQYF. CDR3 sequence (DNA): TGTGCCAGCAGCTTAGCCCAGGGGGCGAGTCACGAGCAGTACTTC. Filled out from reference TRBV11-3 and TRBJ2-7, the complete variable domain reads EAGVVQSPRYKIIEKKQPVAFWCNPISGHNTLYWYLQNLGQGPELLIRYENEEAVDDSQLPKDRFSAERLKGVDSTLKIQPAELGDSAVYLCASSLAQGASHEQYFGPGTRLTVT.

This chain links TRBV11-2 with TRBJ2-1; possibly TRBD2 for D (6 bases). The CDR3 runs 17 residues. V shed 2 bases and J shed 2 bases, with 16 bases lying between them. Germline CDR1 and CDR2: SGHAT and FQNNGV. Written as DNA, the CDR3 is TGTGCCAGCAGCTTATCAAACGGGAGATACCCCTACAATGAGCAGTTCTTC. Protein sequence: CASSLSNGRYPYNEQFF.

V gene TRBV25-1 combines with J gene TRBJ2-3; 9 bases fit TRBD1. The V segment lost 3 bases and the J segment 5 bases; nucleotides outside the gene matches: 12. CDR1 and CDR2 from the germline V gene are MGHDK and SYGVNS. This CDR3 has 17 amino acids. The CDR3 DNA is TGTGCCAGCAGTGATTTTTTTACGGGGGACAGGGAAGATACGCAGTATTTT. This translates into CASSDFFTGDREDTQYF.

The chain has TRBV14 and TRBJ2-7; tentative D call: TRBD1 (6 bases). Looked up from germline, CDR1 is SGHDN and CDR2 is FVKESK. CDR3 length: 13 residues. V was trimmed by 5 bases and J by 5 bases, leaving 13 bases between them. The CDR3 sequence: CASSARGFHEQYF. The CDR3, as DNA: TGTGCCAGCAGCGCGAGGGGGTTCCACGAGCAGTACTTC.

V and J are TRBV19 and TRBJ2-7; TRBD1 matches at 7 bases. The CDR3 spans 15 residues. V shed 6 bases and J 0 bases; nucleotides not matched to a gene: 8. The V gene's germline CDR1 is LNHDA and CDR2 SQIVND (reference sequence). Written as DNA, the CDR3 is TGTGCCAGTAGCGCCGGGACAGCTATCTCCTACGAGCAGTACTTC. Translating gives CASSAGTAISYEQYF.

The chain's CDR3 is CASSASASGRDEQYF. The CDR3 nucleotides are TGTGCCAGTAGTGCCTCGGCTAGCGGGAGGGACGAGCAGTACTTC. The chain employs TRBV19 and TRBJ2-7, with 12 nucleotides matching TRBD2. The V gene's germline CDR1 is LNHDA and CDR2 SQIVND (reference sequence). After removal of 5 bases from V and 5 bases from J, the junction contained 7 bases not matched to a gene. This CDR3 region has 15 residues.

This rearrangement joins TRBV5-4 to TRBJ2-7, with TRBD1 matching over 8 bases. Germline CDR1 SGHNT, CDR2 YYREEE (reference sequence). The CDR3 runs 13 residues. J was trimmed by 2 bases and V by 4 bases; bases with no gene match: 2. CDR3 bases: TGTGCCAGCAGCCCGGACAGGGCCTACGAGCAGTACTTC. It is translated as CASSPDRAYEQYF.

The chain combines TRBV5-5 with TRBJ1-2; D not certain. Trimming removed 4 bases from V and 3 bases from J, with 13 bases in between. From germline, CDR1 is SGHKS and CDR2 YYEKEE (reference sequence). This CDR3 has 14 amino acids. CDR3 residues: CASSPNWVDYGYTF. The CDR3 nucleotides read TGTGCCAGCAGCCCCAACTGGGTAGACTATGGCTACACCTTC.

The chain joins TRBV7-9 to TRBJ1-5; TRBD1 might be the D (6 bases). Germline CDR1 and CDR2: SEHNR and FQNEAQ (reference sequence). CDR3 length: 12 amino acids. V gave up 4 bases and J gave up 5 bases, with 6 bases separating them. The CDR3 sequence is CASSSGDQPQHF. CDR3 nucleotides: TGTGCCAGCAGCTCAGGGGATCAGCCCCAGCATTTT. Drawing the rest from reference TRBV7-9 and TRBJ1-5, the complete variable domain is DTGVSQNPRHKITKRGQNVTFRCDPISEHNRLYWYRQTLGQGPEFLTYFQNEAQLEKSRLLSDRFSAERPKGSFSTLEIQRTEQGDSAMYLCASSSGDQPQHFGDGTRLSIL.

This clone was seen a single time. The V call is TRBV10-3, the J call TRBJ2-1, with 10 bases identical to TRBD2. This CDR3 is 15 amino acids long. In germline, CDR1 is ENHRY, CDR2 SYGVKD. V trimming: 6 bases; J trimming: 2 bases; junction bases outside the gene matches: 4. The CDR3 DNA sequence: TGTGCCATCAGCAATACTAGCGGGACCTACAATGAGCAGTTCTTC. Its protein product is CAISNTSGTYNEQFF.

V and J are TRBV29-1 and TRBJ2-3; D unresolved. CDR3 length: 12 residues. The V end was cut by 6 bases, the J end by 5 bases, with 12 bases between. Germline CDR1 reads SQVTM; CDR2 reads ANQGSEA. CDR3 region: CSVTPPLDTQYF. The CDR3 DNA sequence: TGCAGCGTCACCCCGCCCCTAGATACGCAGTATTTT.

V and J are TRBV7-9 and TRBJ2-4, with 9 bases lining up with TRBD1. Per the germline V gene, CDR1 is SEHNR and CDR2 is FQNEAQ (reference sequence). J lost 0 bases, V lost 5 bases, and 5 bases had no gene match. The CDR3 runs 16 residues. CDR3 sequence reads: CASSPGQGLAKNIQYF. The CDR3 nucleotides are TGTGCCAGCAGCCCGGGACAGGGACTAGCCAAAAACATTCAGTACTTC.

The chain combines TRBV6-1 with TRBJ2-7, with a tentative D call TRBD1 (6 bases). Between the trimmed V and J ends, which lost 4 bases and 2 bases, there was a span of 15 bases. Looked up from germline, CDR1 is MNHNS and CDR2 is SASEGT. This CDR3 spans 15 amino acids. The CDR3 nucleotides are TGTGCCAGCAGTGCGTACAGGGAATTTGCCTACGAGCAGTACTTC. Its protein is CASSAYREFAYEQYF.

This clone occurred once. The chain recombines TRBV19 with TRBJ2-7, with 8 bases lining up with TRBD1. Germline V gene lookup returns CDR1 LNHDA and CDR2 SQIVND (reference sequence). V was clipped by 5 bases and J by 1 base; unmatched bases: 7. The CDR3 runs 15 residues. CDR3 coding DNA: TGTGCCAGTAGTCTGGGACAGGCAGTTTCCTACGAGCAGTACTTC. Protein: CASSLGQAVSYEQYF. The whole variable domain, remainder taken from reference TRBV19 and TRBJ2-7, is DGGITQSPKYLFRKEGQNVTLSCEQNLNHDAMYWYRQDPGQGLRLIYYSQIVNDFQKGDIAEGYSVSREKKESFPLTVTSAQKNPTAFYLCASSLGQAVSYEQYFGPGTRLTVT.

The rearrangement uses TRBV11-2 and TRBJ2-2; the D gene is possibly TRBD2 (5 bases). The CDR3 contains 12 residues. CDR1 and CDR2 (germline): SGHAT, FQNNGV. Trimming shortened V by 5 bases and J by 7 bases, and 8 bases separated the two germline ends. The CDR3 DNA reads TGTGCCAGCAGCCCGGAGGTCGGGGAGCTGTTTTTT. This sequence encodes CASSPEVGELFF.